Below are 11 T cell receptor beta chains sequenced from a single sample in a study of blood T cell repertoires in COVID-19. Repertoires were generated with immunoSEQ multiplex PCR, while TCRdb's copy carries only in-frame clones and drops some. Here the sample spans around 81,000 clones, 80% being singletons. The sample consisted of peripheral blood. The receptor source for this set is a human donor in a cohort sampled during active COVID-19.

The chain uses TRBV29-1 and TRBJ2-1; 8 bases line up with TRBD1. Germline CDR1 is SQVTM and CDR2 is ANQGSEA. The CDR3 is 13 residues long. Trimming took 3 bases from V and 5 from J; bases not matched to a gene: 3. CDR3 loop: CSVETGVHNEQFF. Here the CDR3 DNA reads TGCAGCGTTGAGACAGGGGTCCACAATGAGCAGTTCTTC.

This clone was seen just once. The rearrangement joins TRBV4-3 to TRBJ2-7, with a weak D call TRBD2 (5 bases). Germline V gene sequence: CDR1 LGHNA, CDR2 YSLEER. The CDR3 consists of 14 residues. V was pared by 4 bases and J by 7 bases, with 17 bases between. This CDR3 is CASSPTPGYGEQYF. Here the CDR3 DNA reads TGCGCCAGCAGCCCGACCCCGGGATACGGAGAGCAGTACTTC.

The V and J genes are TRBV28 and TRBJ1-4, with D unresolved. CDR3 length: 15 amino acids. Trimming removed 3 bases from V and 7 bases from J, with 15 bases in between. Germline assignment: CDR1 MDHEN and CDR2 SYDVKM. The CDR3 loop is CASSFMAGVLEKLFF. CDR3 DNA: TGTGCCAGCAGTTTTATGGCAGGCGTTCTTGAAAAACTGTTTTTT.

In this sample, this clone turned up once. This rearrangement joins TRBV19 to TRBJ2-3; TRBD2 agrees at 11 bases. The CDR3 contains 14 residues. After removal of 8 bases from V and 0 bases from J, the junction contained 1 base not matched to a gene. The V gene's germline CDR1 is LNHDA and CDR2 SQIVND (reference sequence). The CDR3 sequence is CASWTSGSTDTQYF. The DNA of the CDR3 is TGTGCCAGTTGGACTAGCGGGAGCACAGATACGCAGTATTTT.

The V call is TRBV10-3, the J call TRBJ2-5, with 9 positions matching TRBD1. CDR3 length: 14 residues. Germline-derived CDR1 and CDR2 are ENHRY and SYGVKD. The trim removed 9 bases at V and 2 bases at J, leaving 7 bases unmatched. CDR3: CAIKQGAQQETQYF. The CDR3 bases are TGTGCCATAAAACAGGGGGCACAACAAGAGACCCAGTACTTC.

The chain combines TRBV18 with TRBJ1-1, with 12 bases identical to TRBD1. Per germline, CDR1 KGHSH and CDR2 LQKENI. The CDR3 length is 17 residues. With 5 bases clipped from V and 5 bases from J, the junction kept 12 bases outside the gene matches. The CDR3 bases are TGTGCCAGCTCATCCCTCGGGACAGGGGGCGGTGGAACTGAAGCTTTCTTT. Protein sequence: CASSSLGTGGGGTEAFF.

J is TRBJ2-7 and V is TRBV4-3; 8 bases match TRBD2. The V and J ends lost 3 bases and 4 bases, in that order; junction bases with no gene match: 5. Germline assignment: CDR1 LGHNA and CDR2 YSLEER. The CDR3 has 14 residues. The CDR3 DNA reads as TGCGCCAGCAGCCACCTCGGGACTAGTTACGAGCAGTACTTC. It specifies CASSHLGTSYEQYF.

V is TRBV5-1 and J is TRBJ1-3, with 10 bases identical to TRBD1. CDR3 length equals 16 residues. The junction had 6 bases not matched to a gene; V was cut back by 4 bases and J by 2 bases. The germline CDR1 and CDR2 sequences are SGHRS and YFSETQ. The CDR3 DNA follows: TGCGCCAGCAGCCGAGGGACAGGGGACGCTGGAAACACCATATATTTT. Translated: CASSRGTGDAGNTIYF.

The chain has TRBV7-8 and TRBJ1-6; possibly TRBD1 for D (5 bases). The CDR3 length is 13 residues. The V and J ends lost 7 bases and 6 bases respectively, with 10 bases between them. Germline assignment: CDR1 SGHVS and CDR2 FQNEAQ. In DNA form, the CDR3 reads TGTGCCAGCATGGAACAGGTTAATTCACCCCTCCACTTT. Translating gives CASMEQVNSPLHF.

V gene TRBV24-1 combines with J gene TRBJ2-3; D may be TRBD2 (7 bases). The CDR3 consists of 16 residues. Trimming removed 7 bases at V and 1 base at J, with 17 bases between. The germline V gene encodes CDR1 KGHDR and CDR2 SFDVKD. CDR3 nucleotides: TGTGCCACCAGCCTCTTGGGGGCGGGAGGCACAGATACGCAGTATTTT. It specifies CATSLLGAGGTDTQYF.

This rearrangement joins TRBV6-6 to TRBJ1-2, with 11 positions matching TRBD1. The junction had 7 bases not matched to a gene; V was cut back by 6 bases and J by 7 bases. CDR1 MNHNY and CDR2 SVGAGI come from the germline V gene (reference sequence). This CDR3 has 14 residues. This chain's CDR3 is CASRAGTGGAGYTF. CDR3 DNA sequence: TGTGCCAGCAGAGCCGGGACAGGGGGTGCTGGCTACACCTTC.